The 25 T cell receptor beta chains below all came from one sample that was sequenced in a study of blood T cell repertoires in COVID-19. The method was immunoSEQ multiplex PCR; TCRdb's version includes in-frame clones alone and lacks a portion of them. Here the sample spans 190,000 or so clones, 87% being singletons. Material: PBMCs or T cells enriched from blood (not recorded which). Receptor source: a man between 18 and 29 years old with acute COVID-19.

This chain links TRBV27 with TRBJ1-1; 7 bases are a match to TRBD1. With 3 bases clipped from V and 3 bases from J, the junction kept 10 bases outside the gene matches. Germline assignment: CDR1 MNHEY and CDR2 SMNVEV (reference sequence). The CDR3 length is 16 residues. For the CDR3, the DNA is TGTGCCAGCAGTTTGTGGACAGGTTACCGGTACACTGAAGCTTTCTTT. Translated: CASSLWTGYRYTEAFF.

With respect to this clone: One junction end disagrees with the germline gene, perhaps due to a read error. The chain is built from TRBV19 and TRBJ2-1; TRBD2 matches at 10 bases. The CDR3 loop spans 14 amino acids. CDR1 LNHDA and CDR2 SQIVND come from the germline V gene (reference sequence). The chain's CDR3 is CASRIAGGYNEQFF. The CDR3 region has the DNA TGTGCCAGTAGAATAGCGGGAGGATACAATGAGCAGTTCTTC.

The chain uses TRBV6-2 or TRBV6-3 and TRBJ1-6; D remains ambiguous. The V end lost 2 bases, the J end lost 8 bases, and 7 bases lay between the germline ends. CDR1 is MNHEY and CDR2 is SVGEGT in the germline V gene. CDR3 length equals 13 residues. This CDR3 is CASSYPGDSPLHF. The CDR3 bases are TGTGCCAGCAGTTACCCCGGGGATTCACCCCTCCACTTT.

V usage is TRBV7-9 and J usage is TRBJ2-7; weak D call: TRBD2 (5 bases). Germline CDR1 is SEHNR and CDR2 is FQNEAQ (reference sequence). CDR3 length equals 17 residues. V was shortened by 1 base and J by 3 bases, with 19 bases between the two germline ends. The CDR3 DNA follows: TGTGCCAGCAGCTTAGGACTAATCCCAAAAGGCGTCTACGAGCAGTACTTC. Translation: CASSLGLIPKGVYEQYF. Combining the CDR3 with reference TRBV7-9 and TRBJ2-7 gives the whole variable domain DTGVSQNPRHKITKRGQNVTFRCDPISEHNRLYWYRQTLGQGPEFLTYFQNEAQLEKSRLLSDRFSAERPKGSFSTLEIQRTEQGDSAMYLCASSLGLIPKGVYEQYFGPGTRLTVT.

The genes are TRBV5-1 and TRBJ1-2, with D perhaps TRBD1 (6 bases). CDR1 and CDR2 (germline): SGHRS, YFSETQ. V was clipped by 4 bases and J by 2 bases, with 15 bases between them. The CDR3 runs to 15 residues. CDR3 protein: CASSPDRILNYGYTF. The DNA of the CDR3 is TGCGCCAGCAGCCCAGACAGGATTCTAAACTATGGCTACACCTTC. The whole variable domain, filled in from reference TRBV5-1 and TRBJ1-2, reads KAGVTQTPRYLIKTRGQQVTLSCSPISGHRSVSWYQQTPGQGLQFLFEYFSETQRNKGNFPGRFSGRQFSNSRSEMNVSTLELGDSALYLCASSPDRILNYGYTFGSGTRLTVV.

This rearrangement joins TRBV7-9 to TRBJ2-7; 10 nucleotides match TRBD1. J gave up 5 bases and V 5 bases, and 9 bases lay outside the gene matches. CDR3 length: 15 amino acids. Germline V gene sequence: CDR1 SEHNR, CDR2 FQNEAQ (reference sequence). CDR3 sequence (DNA): TGTGCCAGCAGCGCCCCGGGACAGGGGATAAACGAGCAGTACTTC. This codes for CASSAPGQGINEQYF.

The chain recombines TRBV7-9 with TRBJ2-7; D gene ambiguous. Per germline, CDR1 SEHNR and CDR2 FQNEAQ (reference sequence). The CDR3 consists of 13 residues. Trimming stripped 5 bases from V and 3 bases from J, with 11 bases between. The CDR3 region has the DNA TGTGCCAGCAGCGGCCGCATTGACTACGAGCAGTACTTC. Encoded protein: CASSGRIDYEQYF.

This clone was counted only a few times. DNA of the CDR3: TGCGCCAGCACTCGTGGGGAGGGAATGGGCTTCTATGGCTACACCTTC. It specifies CASTRGEGMGFYGYTF. V usage is TRBV5-1 and J usage is TRBJ1-2; D is unresolved. Trimming stripped 6 bases from V and 4 bases from J, with 22 bases between. This CDR3 spans 16 amino acids. Germline V gene data show CDR1 as SGHRS and CDR2 as YFSETQ.

The V gene is TRBV28, the J gene TRBJ1-5; D might be TRBD1 (6 bases). Trimming took off 3 bases at V and 4 bases at J, with 13 bases between the two ends. This CDR3 has 15 residues. Germline values: CDR1 MDHEN, CDR2 SYDVKM. The CDR3 region is CASSFSGAGNQPQHF. The CDR3 DNA sequence: TGTGCCAGCAGTTTTTCAGGGGCTGGGAATCAGCCCCAGCATTTT.

This clone was recorded many times. The V gene is TRBV9, the J gene TRBJ1-2; D gene uncertain. Germline lookup yields CDR1 SGDLS and CDR2 YYNGEE. The CDR3 runs 13 residues. Between the trimmed V and J ends, which lost 0 bases and 14 bases, there was a span of 17 bases. The CDR3 loop is CASSVGGHPVMTF. The CDR3 nucleotides are TGTGCCAGCAGCGTAGGAGGGCACCCCGTAATGACCTTC.

The chain employs TRBV7-3 and TRBJ2-3; 14 bases are a match to TRBD2. Trimming cost V 2 bases and J 5 bases; bases outside gene matches: 6. The CDR3 runs 17 residues. CDR1 and CDR2 (germline): SGHTA, FQGTGA. CDR3 DNA sequence: TGTGCCAGCAGCTTAGTGGGACTAGCGGGAGCCCAAGATACGCAGTATTTT. Its protein is CASSLVGLAGAQDTQYF. Combining the CDR3 with reference TRBV7-3 and TRBJ2-3 gives the whole variable domain GAGVSQTPSNKVTEKGKYVELRCDPISGHTALYWYRQSLGQGPEFLIYFQGTGAADDSGLPNDRFFAVRPEGSVSTLKIQRTERGDSAVYLCASSLVGLAGAQDTQYFGPGTRLTVL.

The V call is TRBV27, the J call TRBJ1-5; no reliable D call. This CDR3 has 13 amino acids. From germline, CDR1 is MNHEY and CDR2 SMNVEV (reference sequence). Trimming removed 5 bases at V and 3 bases at J, with 8 bases between. For the CDR3, the DNA is TGTGCCAGCAGTCTTCTCCCCAATCAGCCCCAGCATTTT. Translating it yields CASSLLPNQPQHF.

The chain recombines TRBV28 with TRBJ1-6, with D hard to call. Trimming removed 3 bases from V and 2 bases from J, with 8 bases in between. CDR1 is MDHEN and CDR2 is SYDVKM in the germline V gene. The CDR3 covers 15 residues. The CDR3 sequence: CASSFRLTYNSPLHF. The DNA of the CDR3 is TGTGCCAGCAGTTTCAGATTGACCTATAATTCACCCCTCCACTTT.

This clone was counted once. This chain joins TRBV6-5 and TRBJ2-2; weak D call: TRBD2 (5 bases). The CDR3 extends over 14 amino acids. Germline assignment: CDR1 MNHEY and CDR2 SVGAGI. V lost 6 bases to trimming and J lost 7 bases, with 15 bases between them. CDR3 sequence reads: CASRTLEVGGELFF. The CDR3 nucleotides are TGTGCCAGCAGAACACTAGAAGTTGGCGGGGAGCTGTTTTTT.

The chain is built from TRBV29-1 and TRBJ2-3, with 8 bases that match TRBD2. CDR1 and CDR2 from the germline V gene are SQVTM and ANQGSEA. This CDR3 region has 13 residues. CDR3 loop: CSEAGVSTDTQYF. The CDR3 DNA follows: TGCTCTGAAGCGGGAGTTAGCACAGATACGCAGTATTTT.

This rearrangement joins TRBV4-2 to TRBJ1-2, with TRBD1 as a possible D gene (5 bases). V lost 0 bases to trimming and J lost 8 bases, with 19 bases between them. The CDR3 has 16 residues. Germline V gene lookup returns CDR1 LGHNA and CDR2 YNFKEQ. The CDR3 protein is CASSQDGMGLSWGYTF. As DNA, the CDR3 is TGTGCCAGCAGCCAAGATGGGATGGGGCTGTCGTGGGGCTACACCTTC.

CDR3 sequence reads: CASSLTGTSGMVQFF. CDR3 in DNA: TGTGCCAGCAGTTTAACCGGGACTAGCGGGATGGTGCAGTTCTTC. The chain links TRBV27 to TRBJ2-1; 13 bases map to TRBD2. Germline V gives CDR1 MNHEY, CDR2 SMNVEV (reference sequence). This CDR3 contains 15 residues. V was pared by 2 bases and J by 12 bases, with 7 bases of the junction left unmatched.

This chain links TRBV11-2 with TRBJ2-4, with TRBD1 matching 12 bases. The CDR3 consists of 16 residues. CDR1 and CDR2 from the germline V gene are SGHAT and FQNNGV. The junction had 14 bases not matched to a gene; V was cut back by 4 bases and J by 13 bases. CDR3 protein: CASSSFPGQGALGQYF. DNA of the CDR3: TGTGCCAGCAGCTCGTTCCCGGGACAGGGGGCCCTAGGACAGTACTTC.

The chain carries TRBV30 and TRBJ1-1, with TRBD1 matching 8 bases. Unmatched junction bases numbered 8, after V lost 4 bases and J lost 4 bases. The V gene's germline CDR1 is GTSNPN and CDR2 SVGIG (reference sequence). The CDR3 loop spans 14 amino acids. The CDR3 loop is CAWTIGQGGTEAFF. The CDR3 nucleotides read TGTGCCTGGACCATCGGACAGGGAGGCACTGAAGCTTTCTTT.

The rearrangement uses TRBV2 and TRBJ1-2; 7 nucleotides match TRBD1. CDR3 length: 16 amino acids. After removal of 0 bases from V and 4 bases from J, the junction contained 8 bases not matched to a gene. The germline CDR1 and CDR2 sequences are SNHLY and FYNNEI. DNA of the CDR3: TGTGCCAGCAGTGAAGCTTCAACTGGGACAGCCTATGGCTACACCTTC. Amino acids: CASSEASTGTAYGYTF.

The table lists this clone with a few counts. Germline is not matched at one junction end, which may reflect a read error. This chain's CDR3 is CASSPGLAGGLQETQYF. The CDR3 DNA follows: TGTGCTAGCAGCCCCGGACTAGCGGGTGGCCTTCAAGAGACCCAGTACTTC. The genes are TRBV7-7 and TRBJ2-5, with 11 bases fitting TRBD2. In germline, CDR1 is SSHAT, CDR2 FNYEAQ (reference sequence). This CDR3 has 17 amino acids.

This chain joins TRBV11-3 and TRBJ2-2; D unclear. The CDR3 loop spans 14 amino acids. Trimming shortened V by 5 bases and J by 4 bases, and 11 bases separated the two germline ends. CDR1 is SGHNT, CDR2 YENEEA, per germline. CDR3 nucleotide sequence: TGTGCCAGCAGCATAGGAGCCATCACCGGGGAGCTGTTTTTT. As protein: CASSIGAITGELFF.

The chain has TRBV18 and TRBJ2-5; 8 nucleotides match TRBD1. The CDR3 length is 17 residues. The V gene's germline CDR1 is KGHSH and CDR2 LQKENI. V gave up 5 bases and J gave up 1 base; unmatched junction bases: 12. CDR3 nucleotide sequence: TGTGCCAGCTCATCCGAAGTGGGACAGGCCCCCCAAGAGACCCAGTACTTC. This translates into CASSSEVGQAPQETQYF.

Details on this clone: The same CDR3 is also encoded by other DNA sequences in this sample. The genes are TRBV6-5 and TRBJ2-5; maybe TRBD2 (6 bases). Trimming took off 0 bases at V and 4 bases at J, with 6 bases between the two ends. Looked up from germline, CDR1 is MNHEY and CDR2 is SVGAGI. The CDR3 extends over 13 amino acids. The CDR3 region is CASSYSSGETQYF. The CDR3 DNA follows: TGTGCCAGCAGTTACTCTAGCGGAGAGACCCAGTACTTC.

The chain couples TRBV2 to TRBJ1-4, with a tentative D call TRBD1 (6 bases). Trimming pared 7 bases from V and 3 bases from J, leaving 12 bases between. The germline CDR1 and CDR2 sequences are SNHLY and FYNNEI. This CDR3 has 14 residues. The CDR3 nucleotides are TGTGCCAGCACACAGGGTTTGGCTAATGAAAAACTGTTTTTT. It yields the protein CASTQGLANEKLFF.